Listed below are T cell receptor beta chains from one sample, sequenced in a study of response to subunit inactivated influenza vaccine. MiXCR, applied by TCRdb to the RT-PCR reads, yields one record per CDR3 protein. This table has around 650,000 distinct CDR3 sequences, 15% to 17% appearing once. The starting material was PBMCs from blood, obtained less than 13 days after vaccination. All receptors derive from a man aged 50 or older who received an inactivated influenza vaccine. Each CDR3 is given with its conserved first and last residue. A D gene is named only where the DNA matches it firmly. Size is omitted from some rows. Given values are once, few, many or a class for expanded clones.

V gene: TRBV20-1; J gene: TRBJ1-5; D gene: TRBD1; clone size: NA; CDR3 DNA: TGCAGTGCTAGAGACTTCAGGGGGAACAATCAGCCCCAGCATTTT; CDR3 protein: CSARDFRGNNQPQHF
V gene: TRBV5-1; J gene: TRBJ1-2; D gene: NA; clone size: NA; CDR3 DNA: TGCGCCAGCAGCTTGGAAACCGGGGGCAAGGGCTATGGCTACACCTTC; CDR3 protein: CASSLETGGKGYGYTF
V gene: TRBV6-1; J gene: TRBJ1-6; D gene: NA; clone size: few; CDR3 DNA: TGTGCCAGCAGTAAACCACAAAGGGCCGGAACTAATAATTCACCCCTCCACTTT; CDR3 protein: CASSKPQRAGTNNSPLHF
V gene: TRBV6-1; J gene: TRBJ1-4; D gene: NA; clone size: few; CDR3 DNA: TGTGCCAGCAGCCCCTTTTTTTCTCGGCTAGGCGAAAAACTGTTTTTT; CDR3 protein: CASSPFFSRLGEKLFF
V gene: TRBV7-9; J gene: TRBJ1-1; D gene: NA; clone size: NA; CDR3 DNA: TGTGCCAGCACCGTGGGGGGGAAGACTGAAGCTTTCTTT; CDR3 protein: CASTVGGKTEAFF
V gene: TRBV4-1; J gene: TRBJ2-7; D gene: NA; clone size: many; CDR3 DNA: TGCGCCAGCAGCCAAGTGGGGGCCGGTGGCTACGAGCAGTACTTC; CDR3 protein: CASSQVGAGGYEQYF
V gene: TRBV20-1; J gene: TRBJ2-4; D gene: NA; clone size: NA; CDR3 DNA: TGCAGTGCGAGACCGGGACTCGAAGGTGGCATTCAGTACTTC; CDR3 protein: CSARPGLEGGIQYF
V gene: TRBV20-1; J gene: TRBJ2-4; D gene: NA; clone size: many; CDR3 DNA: TGCAGTGCTGCTGGAGTAAGATTTGTCAAAAACATTCAGTACTTC; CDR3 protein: CSAAGVRFVKNIQYF
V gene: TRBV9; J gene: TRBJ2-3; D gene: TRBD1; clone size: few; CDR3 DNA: TGTGCCAGCACCAGAACACCGGGACAGGGGAGAACAGATACGCAGTATTTT; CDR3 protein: CASTRTPGQGRTDTQYF
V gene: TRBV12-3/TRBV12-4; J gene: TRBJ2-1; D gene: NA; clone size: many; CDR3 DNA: TGTGCCAGCAGTCCAGAGGGGGAGCAGTTCTTC; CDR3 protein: CASSPEGEQFF
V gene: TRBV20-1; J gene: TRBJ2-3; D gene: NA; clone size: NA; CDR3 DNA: TGCAGTGCTAGATACGGGAGTAACACAGATACGCAGTATTTT; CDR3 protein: CSARYGSNTDTQYF
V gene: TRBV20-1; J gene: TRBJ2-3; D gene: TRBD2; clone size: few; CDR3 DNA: TGCAGTGCTAGGACCCATAGCGGGAGCGCAGATACGCAGTATTTT; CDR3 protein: CSARTHSGSADTQYF
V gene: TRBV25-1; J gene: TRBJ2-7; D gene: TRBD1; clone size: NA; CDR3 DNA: TGTGCCAGCATGGAGACAGGGCATCACTACGAGCAGTACTTC; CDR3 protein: CASMETGHHYEQYF
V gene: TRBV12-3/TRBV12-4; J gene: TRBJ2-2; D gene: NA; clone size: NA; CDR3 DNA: TGTGCCAGCAGTAAGAACAAGGAGGAGCTGTTTTTT; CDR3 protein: CASSKNKEELFF
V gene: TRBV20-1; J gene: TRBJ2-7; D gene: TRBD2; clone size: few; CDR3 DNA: TGCAGTGCTAGAGGGACTAGCGTGTACGAGCAGTACTTC; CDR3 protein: CSARGTSVYEQYF
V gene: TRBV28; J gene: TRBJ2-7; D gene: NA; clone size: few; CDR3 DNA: TGTGCCAGCAGTTTATCAATGGCAGGGGTGCAGTACTTC; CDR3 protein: CASSLSMAGVQYF
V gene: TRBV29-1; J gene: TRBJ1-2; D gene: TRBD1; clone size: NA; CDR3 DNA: TGCAGCGTAACCGGGACAGGGTCTGGCTACACCTTC; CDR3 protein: CSVTGTGSGYTF
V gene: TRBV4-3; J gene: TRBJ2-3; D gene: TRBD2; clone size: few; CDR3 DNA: TGCGCCAGCAGCCCTGGGACTAGCGGGGGCCTTACAGATACGCAGTATTTT; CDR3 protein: CASSPGTSGGLTDTQYF
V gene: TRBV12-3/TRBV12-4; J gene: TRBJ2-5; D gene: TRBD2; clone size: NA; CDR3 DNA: TGTGCCAGCGCCCTTAGGGACAAAAACGGGGGGGTACAAGAGACCCAGTACTTC; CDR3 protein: CASALRDKNGGVQETQYF
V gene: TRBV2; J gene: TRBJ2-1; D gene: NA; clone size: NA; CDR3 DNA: TGTGCCAGCACCTCGGGACGCCTTTCCTACAATGAGCAGTTCTTC; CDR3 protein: CASTSGRLSYNEQFF
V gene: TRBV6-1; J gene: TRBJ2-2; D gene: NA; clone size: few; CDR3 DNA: TGTGCCAGCGGGGACCCGGTGAACACCGGGGAGCTGTTTTTT; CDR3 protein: CASGDPVNTGELFF
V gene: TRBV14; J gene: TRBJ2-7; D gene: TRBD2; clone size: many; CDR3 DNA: TGTGCCAGCAGCCTGGGACTACCCTCCAAGCAGTACTTC; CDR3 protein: CASSLGLPSKQYF
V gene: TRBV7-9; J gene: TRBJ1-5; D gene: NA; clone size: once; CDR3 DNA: TGTGCCATGGGCCCCGGGCCCGAACAGCCCCAGCATTTT; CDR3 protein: CAMGPGPEQPQHF
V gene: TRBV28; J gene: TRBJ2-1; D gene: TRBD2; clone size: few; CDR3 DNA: TGTGCCAGCAGTCCGTTTTCACTAGCGGGGGGGCCAAACAATGAGCAGTTCTTC; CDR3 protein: CASSPFSLAGGPNNEQFF
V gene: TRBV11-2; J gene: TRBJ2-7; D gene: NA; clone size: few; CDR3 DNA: TGTGCCAGCAGCTTAGTACACACTCTTGGCTCCTACGAGCAGTACTTC; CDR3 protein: CASSLVHTLGSYEQYF
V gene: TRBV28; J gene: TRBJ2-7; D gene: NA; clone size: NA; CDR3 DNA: TGTGCCAGCAGTTTATTTGGACGGGATCCTTCTTTCGAGCAGTACTTC; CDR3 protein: CASSLFGRDPSFEQYF
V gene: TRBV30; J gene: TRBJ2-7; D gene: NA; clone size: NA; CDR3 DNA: TGTGCCCGATCTTCGGGGAGCTCCTACGAGCAGTACTTC; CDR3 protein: CARSSGSSYEQYF
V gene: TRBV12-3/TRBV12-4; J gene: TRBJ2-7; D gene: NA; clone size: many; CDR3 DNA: TGTGCCAGCAGTTTATCCTCACCGGACTACGAGCAGTACTTC; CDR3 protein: CASSLSSPDYEQYF
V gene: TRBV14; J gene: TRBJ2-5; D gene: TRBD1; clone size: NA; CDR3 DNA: TGTGCCAGCAGCCAAGCCGGGACAGGGACGGAGACCCAGTACTTC; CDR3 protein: CASSQAGTGTETQYF
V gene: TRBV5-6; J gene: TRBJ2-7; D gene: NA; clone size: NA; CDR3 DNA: TGTGCCATGGGATCCGGGCTACTCTCCTACGAGCAGTACTTC; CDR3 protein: CAMGSGLLSYEQYF
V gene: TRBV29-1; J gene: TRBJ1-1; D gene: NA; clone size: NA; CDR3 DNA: TGCAGCGCCGACAGAAACACTGAAGCTTTCTTT; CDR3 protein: CSADRNTEAFF
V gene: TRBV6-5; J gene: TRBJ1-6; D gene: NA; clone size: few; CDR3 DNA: TGTGCCAGCAGTCAGACAGGTCCTCCCCTCCACTTT; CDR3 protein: CASSQTGPPLHF
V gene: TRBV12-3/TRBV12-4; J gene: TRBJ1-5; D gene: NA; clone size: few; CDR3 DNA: TGTGCCAGCAGTCCGTCGATGGCGCGCCAGCCCCAGCATTTT; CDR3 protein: CASSPSMARQPQHF
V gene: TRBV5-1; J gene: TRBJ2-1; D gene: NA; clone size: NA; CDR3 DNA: TGCGCCAGCAGCTTCGGTAGTGTTGGGGACAATGAGCAGTTCTTC; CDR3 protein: CASSFGSVGDNEQFF
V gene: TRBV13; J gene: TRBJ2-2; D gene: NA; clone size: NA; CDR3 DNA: TGTGCCAGCAGCTCACGGTACAGGAACACCGGGGAGCTGTTTTTT; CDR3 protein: CASSSRYRNTGELFF
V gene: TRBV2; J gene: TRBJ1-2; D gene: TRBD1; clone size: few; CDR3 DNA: TGTGCCAGCAGTGAGACAGGGCCGAACTATGGCTACACCTTC; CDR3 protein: CASSETGPNYGYTF
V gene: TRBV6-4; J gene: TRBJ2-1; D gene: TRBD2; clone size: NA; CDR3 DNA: TGTGCCAGCAGCGCCTCCGGGACTAGCTACAATGAGCAGTTCTTC; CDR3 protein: CASSASGTSYNEQFF
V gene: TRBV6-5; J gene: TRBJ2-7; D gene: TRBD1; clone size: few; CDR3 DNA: TGTGCCAGCAGTTACCTATTCGGGTCTGGGGGACAGAGATCCTACGAGCAGTACTTC; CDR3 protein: CASSYLFGSGGQRSYEQYF
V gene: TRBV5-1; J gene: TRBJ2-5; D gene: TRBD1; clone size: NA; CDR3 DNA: TGCGCCAGCAGCTCGGGACAGGGGCCCGAAGAGACCCAGTACTTC; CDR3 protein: CASSSGQGPEETQYF
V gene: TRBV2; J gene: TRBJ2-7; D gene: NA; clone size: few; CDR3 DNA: TGTGCCAGCGGGGGGACAATCGACGAGCAGTACTTC; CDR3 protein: CASGGTIDEQYF
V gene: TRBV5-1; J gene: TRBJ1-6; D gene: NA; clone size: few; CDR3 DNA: TGCGCCAGCAGCTTGGAAAGGACCAATAATTCACCCCTCCACTTT; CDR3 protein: CASSLERTNNSPLHF
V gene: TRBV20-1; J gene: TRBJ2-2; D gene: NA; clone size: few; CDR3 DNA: TGCAGTGCTAGGGAAGGAGGTGCCCCCGGGGAGCTGTTTTTT; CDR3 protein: CSAREGGAPGELFF
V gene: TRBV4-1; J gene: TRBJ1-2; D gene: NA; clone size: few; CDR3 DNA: TGCGCCAGCAGCCAGTCTGGGTTGGGCGGCTACACCTTC; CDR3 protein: CASSQSGLGGYTF
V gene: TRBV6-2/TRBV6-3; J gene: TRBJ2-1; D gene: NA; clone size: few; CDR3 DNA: TGTGCCAGCAGTGACCGACTAGTAGTTAGTGAGCAGTTCTTC; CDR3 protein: CASSDRLVVSEQFF
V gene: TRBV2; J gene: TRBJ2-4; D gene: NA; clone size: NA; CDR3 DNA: TGTGCCAGCTGTGCCCTAGCCAAAAACATTCAGTACTTC; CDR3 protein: CASCALAKNIQYF
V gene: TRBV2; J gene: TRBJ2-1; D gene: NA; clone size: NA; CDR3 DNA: TGTGCCAGCAGCGCGGGACTCAATGAGCAGTTCTTC; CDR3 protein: CASSAGLNEQFF
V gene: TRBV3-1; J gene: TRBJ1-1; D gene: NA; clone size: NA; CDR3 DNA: TGTGCCAGCAGCCAAGATCTGGGTACCGGGAAAGCTTTCTTT; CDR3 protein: CASSQDLGTGKAFF
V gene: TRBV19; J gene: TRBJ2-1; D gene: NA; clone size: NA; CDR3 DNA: TGTGCCAGTAGTAGGGCTCTTGATTGGGAGCAGTTCTTC; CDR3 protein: CASSRALDWEQFF
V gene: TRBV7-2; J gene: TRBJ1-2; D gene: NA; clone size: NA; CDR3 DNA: TGTGCCAGCAGCTTGGGACGGAATAACTATGGCTACACCTTC; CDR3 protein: CASSLGRNNYGYTF
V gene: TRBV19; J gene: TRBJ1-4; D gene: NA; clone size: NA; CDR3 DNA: TGTGCCAGTAGTATGCGAGGGCGCAATGAAAAACTGTTTTTT; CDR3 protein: CASSMRGRNEKLFF
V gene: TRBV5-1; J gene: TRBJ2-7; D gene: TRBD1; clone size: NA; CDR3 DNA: TGCGCCAGCAGCACTCAACAGGGGGCGAGCTACGAGCAGTACTTC; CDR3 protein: CASSTQQGASYEQYF
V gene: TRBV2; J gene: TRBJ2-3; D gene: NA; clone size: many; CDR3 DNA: TGTGCCAGCAGGCTGGACAGCTTCACAGATACGCAGTATTTT; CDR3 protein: CASRLDSFTDTQYF
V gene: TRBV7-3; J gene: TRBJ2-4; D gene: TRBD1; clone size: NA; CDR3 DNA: TGTGCCAGCAGCATAACGGGACAGGGAGAAAAGGCCAAAAACATTCAGTACTTC; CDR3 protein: CASSITGQGEKAKNIQYF
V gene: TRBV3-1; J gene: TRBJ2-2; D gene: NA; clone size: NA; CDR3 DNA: TGTGCCAGCAGCCAAGAAAGACTAATTAACACCGGGGAGCTGTTTTTT; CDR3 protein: CASSQERLINTGELFF